The 26 T cell receptor beta chains below come from one sample, sequenced in a study of CD8 T cells in ankylosing spondylitis. One entry per CDR3 protein results from TCRdb running MiXCR on the 5' RACE reads. The profile covers roughly 700,000 distinct CDR3 sequences, with around 20% appearing a single time and 19% taken by the ten largest. The study, taken as a whole, reports: Ankylosing spondylitis blood seemed to carry a telltale TCR beta motif made of fewer than 10 highly homologous variants.

No cognate antigen is known for these TCRs. The sample was blood, either unsorted or a sorted T cell fraction (not recorded which). These receptors were taken from a male donor with ankylosing spondylitis.

This clonotype was detected a few times. This rearrangement joins TRBV6-1 to TRBJ1-3; D possibly corresponds to TRBD1 (5 bases). V lost 8 bases, J lost 0 bases, and 8 bases lay in between. CDR1 and CDR2 (germline): MNHNS, SASEGT. CDR3 length: 13 residues. Here the CDR3 reads CASQQDSGNTIYF. The CDR3 coding sequence is TGTGCCAGCCAACAGGACTCTGGAAACACCATATATTTT.

The CDR3 region has the DNA TGCGCCAGCAGCCCAAGCGGGGGAGAATACAATGAGCAGTTCTTC. Translating gives CASSPSGGEYNEQFF. The genes are TRBV5-1 and TRBJ2-1; 8 nucleotides line up with TRBD2. Trimming took 4 bases from V and 4 from J; bases not matched to a gene: 7. The CDR3 has 15 amino acids. Germline lookup yields CDR1 SGHRS and CDR2 YFSETQ.

V gene TRBV28 combines with J gene TRBJ2-7; 10 bases are shared with TRBD2. The CDR3 runs 15 residues. From germline, CDR1 is MDHEN and CDR2 SYDVKM. V shed 6 bases and J 2 bases; nucleotides not matched to a gene: 7. The CDR3: CASSQAGGPAYEQYF. CDR3 sequence (DNA): TGTGCCAGCAGCCAAGCGGGAGGGCCAGCCTACGAGCAGTACTTC.

The rearrangement links TRBV9 to TRBJ1-1; D is possibly TRBD1 (6 bases). Between the trimmed V and J ends, which lost 7 bases and 5 bases, there was a span of 21 bases. CDR3 length: 15 residues. CDR1 is SGDLS and CDR2 is YYNGEE in the germline V gene. The CDR3 coding sequence is TGTGCCAGCGCAAGCGGGGGGGCCCAGGTTACTGAAGCTTTCTTT. Translation gives CASASGGAQVTEAFF.

This clonotype was counted a few times. J is TRBJ1-6 and V is TRBV7-2, with no clear D. This CDR3 comprises 12 residues. Trimming removed 3 bases at V and 8 bases at J, with 5 bases between. The V gene's germline CDR1 is SGHTA and CDR2 FQGNSA. The CDR3 sequence is CASSFQDSPLHF. In DNA, the CDR3 is TGTGCCAGCAGCTTCCAGGATTCACCCCTCCACTTT.

This clonotype has more than one count but fewer than ten. The CDR3: CSAGDYLPTDTQYF. The CDR3 DNA reads as TGCAGTGCTGGGGACTACCTTCCCACAGATACGCAGTATTTT. The chain joins TRBV20-1 to TRBJ2-3, with 7 bases lining up with TRBD2. The ends lost 5 bases at V and 2 bases at J; junction bases unmatched: 7. The CDR3 runs to 14 residues. Germline V gene sequence: CDR1 DFQATT, CDR2 SNEGSKA (reference sequence).

This rearrangement joins TRBV5-1 to TRBJ2-1; weak D call: TRBD2 (5 bases). Trimming took 6 bases from V and 5 from J, leaving 18 bases between them. Germline-derived CDR1 and CDR2 are SGHRS and YFSETQ. The CDR3 loop spans 15 amino acids. CDR3 bases: TGCGCCAGCAAACTTGCAGGCTACGGGAACAATGAGCAGTTCTTC. This translates into CASKLAGYGNNEQFF. The variable domain in full, with the rest retrieved from reference TRBV5-1 and TRBJ2-1, is KAGVTQTPRYLIKTRGQQVTLSCSPISGHRSVSWYQQTPGQGLQFLFEYFSETQRNKGNFPGRFSGRQFSNSRSEMNVSTLELGDSALYLCASKLAGYGNNEQFFGPGTRLTVL.

Only a few counts were recorded for this clonotype. The chain is built from TRBV4-1 and TRBJ1-4; a possible D gene is TRBD1 (5 bases). The CDR3 is 16 residues long. Trimming took off 0 bases at V and 7 bases at J, with 15 bases between the two ends. Germline loops: CDR1 MGHRA, CDR2 YSYEKL. DNA for the CDR3: TGCGCCAGCAGCCAAGATCGGGGGACCGAGAGTGAAAAACTGTTTTTT. Translating gives CASSQDRGTESEKLFF.

The chain combines TRBV5-1 with TRBJ1-3; D gene uncertain. Trimming cost V 2 bases and J 4 bases, with 16 bases left between them. This CDR3 is built from 16 residues. The V gene's germline CDR1 is SGHRS and CDR2 YFSETQ. CDR3 residues: CASSFGPLGEGNTIYF. CDR3 nucleotides: TGCGCCAGCAGCTTTGGTCCCCTCGGAGAGGGAAACACCATATATTTT.

This clonotype has only a few counts. V and J are TRBV28 and TRBJ2-3; TRBD2 might be the D (5 bases). The CDR3 spans 14 residues. V was cut by 7 bases and J by 1 base, with 12 bases left in between. Germline V gene lookup returns CDR1 MDHEN and CDR2 SYDVKM. The CDR3 here is CASTTRGGTDTQYF. CDR3 DNA sequence: TGTGCCAGCACCACCCGGGGAGGCACAGATACGCAGTATTTT.

The V and J genes are TRBV7-2 and TRBJ1-2; D remains ambiguous. Germline CDR1 reads SGHTA; CDR2 reads FQGNSA. The CDR3 covers 13 residues. V was shortened by 5 bases and J by 13 bases, with 20 bases between the two germline ends. The CDR3 here is CASSLHQATDCTF. For the CDR3, the DNA is TGTGCCAGCAGCCTCCATCAGGCGACGGACTGCACCTTC.

Many counts were recorded for this clonotype. The chain has TRBV5-1 and TRBJ1-1; no clear D. Germline CDR1 is SGHRS and CDR2 is YFSETQ. Trimming removed 1 base from V and 4 bases from J, with 14 bases in between. This CDR3 contains 15 residues. The CDR3 DNA reads as TGCGCCAGCAGCTTGCAGGCCGGGTGGACCACTGAAGCTTTCTTT. This translates into CASSLQAGWTTEAFF. Based on the CDR3 plus reference TRBV5-1 and TRBJ1-1, the full variable domain is KAGVTQTPRYLIKTRGQQVTLSCSPISGHRSVSWYQQTPGQGLQFLFEYFSETQRNKGNFPGRFSGRQFSNSRSEMNVSTLELGDSALYLCASSLQAGWTTEAFFGQGTRLTVV.

This clonotype was seen ten or more times. This chain joins TRBV3-1 and TRBJ2-7; 7 bases line up with TRBD1. The CDR3 has 14 residues. Germline assignment: CDR1 LGHDT and CDR2 YNNKEL (reference sequence). The V gene end was trimmed by 5 bases and the J gene end by 0 bases; junction bases not matched to a gene: 4. The CDR3 sequence: CASSRGQLSYEQYF. CDR3 bases: TGTGCCAGCAGCAGGGGACAGCTCTCCTACGAGCAGTACTTC.

This clonotype appeared a few times. CDR3 nucleotides: TGTGCCAGCAGCTTAGCAGGGCTAGCGGGGATGGCCCAGTACTTC. This sequence encodes CASSLAGLAGMAQYF. J is TRBJ2-5 and V is TRBV7-8; 9 bases fit TRBD2. Germline trimming cut 0 bases from V and 9 bases from J; bases unmatched to any gene: 8. Looked up from germline, CDR1 is SGHVS and CDR2 is FQNEAQ. This CDR3 comprises 15 residues.

Turning to this clonotype: An end of the junction does not agree with germline; a read error may underlie this. The chain recombines TRBV27 with TRBJ2-7; D remains unclear. The V gene's germline CDR1 is MNHEY and CDR2 SMNVEV (reference sequence). The length of the CDR3 is 13 residues. CDR3 sequence reads: CASSLSPAYEQYF. The DNA of the CDR3 is TGTGCCAGCAGTCTATCCCCAGCCTACGAGCAGTACTTC.

The chain carries TRBV5-1 and TRBJ2-7, with D perhaps TRBD1 (6 bases). Per germline, CDR1 SGHRS and CDR2 YFSETQ. This CDR3 region has 15 residues. The V end lost 1 base, the J end lost 0 bases, and 11 bases lay between the germline ends. The CDR3 DNA follows: TGCGCCAGCAGCTTGAATGGCAGGGGCTCCTACGAGCAGTACTTC. Amino acids: CASSLNGRGSYEQYF.

This clonotype was counted between two and nine times. The CDR3 region is CASSQYRAEKYF. The CDR3 region has the DNA TGTGCCAGCAGCCAATACAGGGCGGAAAAGTACTTC. The chain carries TRBV12-3 or TRBV12-4 and TRBJ2-7; D possibly corresponds to TRBD1 (6 bases). V lost 6 bases, J lost 11 bases, and 17 bases lay in between. This CDR3 region has 12 residues.

The J gene is TRBJ2-7, the V gene TRBV3-1, with 9 bases lining up with TRBD2. Trimming at V came to 0 bases and at J to 2 bases, leaving 5 bases not matched to a gene. Germline CDR1 reads LGHDT; CDR2 reads YNNKEL (reference sequence). This CDR3 has 16 amino acids. CDR3 in amino acids: CASSQEGSGSTYEQYF. CDR3 in DNA: TGTGCCAGCAGCCAAGAGGGTAGCGGGAGTACCTACGAGCAGTACTTC.

This clonotype was seen more than once but under ten times. The rearrangement joins TRBV20-1 to TRBJ1-5; the D gene is possibly TRBD1 (5 bases). From germline, CDR1 is DFQATT and CDR2 SNEGSKA (reference sequence). CDR3 length: 16 amino acids. Trimming removed 3 bases from V and 4 bases from J, with 19 bases in between. The CDR3 DNA follows: TGCAGTGCTAGGCCCTCCAGGGACGGAATGAATCAGCCCCAGCATTTT. Translation: CSARPSRDGMNQPQHF.

V usage is TRBV5-1 and J usage is TRBJ2-7, with D maybe TRBD2 (5 bases). This CDR3 is 14 amino acids long. Germline V gene data show CDR1 as SGHRS and CDR2 as YFSETQ. V gave up 0 bases and J gave up 2 bases, with 9 bases separating them. The CDR3 nucleotides read TGCGCCAGCAGCTTGGGGACTTATACCTACGAGCAGTACTTC. The encoded protein is CASSLGTYTYEQYF. Full variable domain (outside the CDR3, taken from reference TRBV5-1 and TRBJ2-7): KAGVTQTPRYLIKTRGQQVTLSCSPISGHRSVSWYQQTPGQGLQFLFEYFSETQRNKGNFPGRFSGRQFSNSRSEMNVSTLELGDSALYLCASSLGTYTYEQYFGPGTRLTVT.

This clonotype was detected only a few times. The chain employs TRBV29-1 and TRBJ2-5; 8 bases are shared with TRBD1. CDR1 is SQVTM and CDR2 is ANQGSEA in the germline V gene. This CDR3 has 14 residues. The junction had 5 bases not matched to a gene; V was cut back by 4 bases and J by 1 base. For the CDR3, the DNA is TGCAGCGTTGTTCCAGGGGGCGGCCAAGAGACCCAGTACTTC. This gives the protein CSVVPGGGQETQYF.

This rearrangement joins TRBV4-2 to TRBJ2-5, with 10 nucleotides matching TRBD2. The germline CDR1 and CDR2 sequences are LGHNA and YNFKEQ. The V gene end was trimmed by 0 bases and the J gene end by 6 bases; junction bases not matched to a gene: 7. The CDR3 is made up of 16 amino acids. This chain's CDR3 is CASSQDQAGGPQTQYF. The CDR3 region has the DNA TGTGCCAGCAGCCAAGATCAAGCGGGGGGGCCTCAGACCCAGTACTTC.

This sequence joins TRBV4-1 and TRBJ1-2; TRBD1 matches 7 bases. V trimming: 3 bases; J trimming: 6 bases; junction bases outside the gene matches: 4. Germline CDR1 reads MGHRA; CDR2 reads YSYEKL. CDR3 length: 13 amino acids. CDR3 nucleotides: TGCGCCAGCAGCCACGGACAGGTTGATGGCTACACCTTC. Translated, it gives CASSHGQVDGYTF.

The J gene is TRBJ2-7, the V gene TRBV7-6; 7 positions match TRBD2. V shed 2 bases, J shed 3 bases, and the junction held 7 bases outside the gene matches. The length of the CDR3 is 15 residues. Germline V gene lookup returns CDR1 SGHVS and CDR2 FNYEAQ. CDR3 coding DNA: TGTGCCAGCAGCTTAAGCGGGAAGGAAAACTACGAGCAGTACTTC. It codes for CASSLSGKENYEQYF.

This clonotype was seen a few times. The chain joins TRBV2 to TRBJ2-2; D may be TRBD1 (6 bases). This CDR3 is built from 16 residues. The germline gives CDR1 SNHLY, CDR2 FYNNEI. V was pared by 0 bases and J by 1 base, with 9 bases between. CDR3 coding DNA: TGTGCCAGCAGTGAAGCTGGGGGCCTGAACACCGGGGAGCTGTTTTTT. Translation gives CASSEAGGLNTGELFF.

This clonotype has a handful of counts. The chain couples TRBV5-5 to TRBJ2-7; unclear D gene. Germline CDR1 is SGHKS and CDR2 is YYEKEE (reference sequence). The CDR3 covers 13 residues. Trimming took 1 base from V and 2 from J, leaving 7 bases between them. The chain's CDR3 is CASSLPRTYEQYF. The CDR3 nucleotides are TGTGCCAGCAGCTTGCCTCGAACCTACGAGCAGTACTTC.